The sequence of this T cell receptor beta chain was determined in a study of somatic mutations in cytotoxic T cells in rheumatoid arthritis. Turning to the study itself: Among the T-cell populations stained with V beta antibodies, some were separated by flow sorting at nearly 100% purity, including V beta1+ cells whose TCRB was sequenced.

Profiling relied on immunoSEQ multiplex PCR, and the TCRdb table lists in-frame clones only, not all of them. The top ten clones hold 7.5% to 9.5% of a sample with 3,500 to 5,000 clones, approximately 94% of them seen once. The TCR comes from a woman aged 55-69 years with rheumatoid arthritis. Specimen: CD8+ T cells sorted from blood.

In DNA form, the CDR3 reads TGTGCCAGCAGTTCCCAGGGCGGGGGTCAGCCCCAGCATTTT. Translation: CASSSQGGGQPQHF. The V call is TRBV28, the J call TRBJ1-5; D might be TRBD1 (5 bases). Germline V CDR1 and CDR2: MDHEN, SYDVKM. V lost 4 bases to trimming and J lost 6 bases, with 13 bases between them. The CDR3 spans 14 residues.